This is a list of T cell receptor beta chains from one sample in a study of CD8+ T cells in alopecia areata. Using immunoSEQ multiplex PCR, the repertoire was profiled, and TCRdb retains in-frame clones only, with some absent. The sample contains 100,000 to 150,000 clones, around 64% of which appear only once. Material: CD4+ T cells sorted from blood. These receptors were collected from a human donor in good health. Each CDR3 is given with its conserved first and last residue.

V	length	J	CDR3
TRBV29-1	10	TRBJ1-1	CSAYRDEAFF
TRBV5-4	12	TRBJ2-1	CASSLDAGEQFF
TRBV29-1	16	TRBJ2-5	CSVEGGNRGRQETQYF
TRBV29-1	13	TRBJ1-2	CSVEPGPGVGYTF
TRBV29-1	14	TRBJ2-2	CSVGWGTNTGELFF
TRBV30	11	TRBJ1-6	CAWGAESPLHF
TRBV29-1	13	TRBJ1-5	CSVVTGIHQPQHF
TRBV29-1	14	TRBJ2-2	CSVASGGAAGELFF
TRBV23-1	16	TRBJ1-6	CASSLPGSGPFSPLHF
TRBV4-1	14	TRBJ2-1	CASSRGVYNNEQFF
TRBV11-3	16	TRBJ2-3	CASSLAGGGSTDTQYF
TRBV30	15	TRBJ1-2	CAWTWLEGANYGYTF
TRBV29-1	14	TRBJ1-1	CSVRPGQLNTEAFF
TRBV4-1	16	TRBJ2-4	CASSPPVLAGWNIQYF
TRBV25-1	18	TRBJ1-6	CASSEGGRFISYNSPLHF
TRBV4-2	14	TRBJ2-1	CASSQEQQYNEQFF
TRBV7-9	13	TRBJ2-5	CASSSVSGETQYF
TRBV6-5	15	TRBJ2-7	CASRGDRGLRGEQYF
TRBV29-1	11	TRBJ1-1	CSATGNTEAFF
TRBV19	12	TRBJ2-5	CASSQRGETQYF
TRBV5-1	14	TRBJ2-7	CASSPADRTYEQYF
TRBV19	14	TRBJ1-5	CASRYREVNQPQHF
TRBV7-9	13	TRBJ1-2	CASSPGAEYGYTF
TRBV30	13	TRBJ2-7	CAWRRGGYHEQYF
TRBV29-1	13	TRBJ2-3	CSVAPKPTDTQYF
TRBV2	14	TRBJ2-5	CASGPDRGPETQYF
TRBV9	16	TRBJ2-3	CASSEYYIFSTDTQYF
TRBV4-1	16	TRBJ1-6	CASSPQGAVNNSPLHF
TRBV30	12	TRBJ1-2	CAWRTYLYGYTF
TRBV6-5	16	TRBJ2-3	CASSYSNQPRTDTQYF
TRBV4-1	16	TRBJ1-3	CASSQDMGTGENTIYF
TRBV4-1	17	TRBJ2-1	CASSQWPGTSGGNEQFF
TRBV19	15	TRBJ2-1	CATSVRPQDSNEQFF